This TCR beta chain is drawn from a study of regulatory T cells in long-lasting Graves disease. Arm-PCR with iRepertoire HTBI primers amplified the CDR3 regions for these TCR beta libraries. TCRdb fed the multiplex PCR reads into MiXCR, producing one record per CDR3 protein. The sample holds approximately 440,000 distinct CDR3 sequences, roughly 17% seen once. Time point of the sample: newly diagnosed GD, antithyroid drugs for less than 3 months. The TCR library was made from RNA that had been extracted from PBMCs in TRIzol. With EDTA tubes as the receptacles, around 10 milliliters of peripheral blood were drawn. CDR1 and CDR2 from the germline V gene are SNHLY and FYNNEI. CDR3 length: 16 amino acids. V shed 7 bases and J shed 0 bases, with 19 bases lying between them. In this sample, this clonotype turned up many times. The sample was also reused in another study, on T cells in Graves' hyperthyroidism and ophthalmopathy. This second report adds: Expanded thyroid clonotypes (above 0.001) were mostly also found in blood.

The gene calls are TRBV2 and TRBJ2-7; no reliable D call. The sample here was peripheral blood mononuclear cells (PBMCs), taken at new diagnosis, from a patient treated with antithyroid drugs. This sequence originates from a man aged 35 to 55 with Graves disease. The CDR3 loop is CASKLGSLTVSYEQYF. The CDR3 nucleotides are TGTGCCAGCAAACTTGGTAGCCTAACAGTCTCCTACGAGCAGTACTTC.